This T cell receptor (beta chain) stems from a study of ipilimumab plus nivolumab after autologous stem cell transplantation (dated by TCRdb to the early 2020s). Regarding the research as a whole: The median number of doses that trial patients received was about five for ipilimumab and about eight for nivolumab. Patients in the myeloma cohort were either high-risk and transplant-naive or had relapsed within 3 years of a first autologous transplant. The trial enrolled patients with high-risk diffuse large B cell lymphoma, mature T cell lymphoma, or multiple myeloma undergoing autologous transplant. The intent-to-treat population of the trial was made up of around 35 patients. General conclusions and limits of the study: The authors concluded that combined checkpoint inhibition appeared tolerable when used as consolidation after transplant. The authors stated that profiles of the T cell receptor repertoire, regulatory T cell phenotype and gut microbiota provided a biologic rationale for studying this approach further.

Measured from the cysteine to the phenylalanine, the CDR3 is 14 residues long. Here the CDR3 DNA is all that survives: 42 bases in frame from base 1. V ends up 5 bases short and J 3 bases short, with an unmatched junction base count of 4. Per the germline V gene, SGHTA is the CDR1 and FQGNSA is the CDR2. The library was made by the immunoSEQ multiplex PCR assay. As stored in TCRdb, this immuneACCESS dataset retains in-frame rearrangements with V and J assigned. A fraction of the clones does not appear; measured against another copy, unresolved V genes explain less than half of the discrepancy, and the remainder lacks a known reason. The sample contains about 40,000 clones, 85% to 95% of them found a single time. Jointly, the top ten make up more than 0.7% of the sample. As regards this clone: Its antigen remains unidentified. Base-call qualities are not available, and no considerably larger clone is one nucleotide away.

Starting 14 to 28 days after the autologous transplant, patients began checkpoint therapy, which included ipilimumab at 1 mg/kg intravenously on day 1 of selected weeks. Nivolumab was administered at 3 mg/kg intravenously on day 1 of weeks 1, 4, 7, 10, and every two weeks through week 26. This was a Phase Ib clinical trial that tested ipilimumab plus nivolumab, given as combined checkpoint inhibition, for consolidation following autologous stem cell transplantation. The chain is encoded by TRBV7-2 joined to TRBJ1-2; 9 of the junction bases match TRBD1. The material was PBMCs, obtained in a trial of ipilimumab plus nivolumab as post-transplant consolidation. The receptor was derived from a male donor with multiple myeloma. In nucleotide form, the sequence is TGTGCCAGCAGCCGTAGGGACAGGGACTATGGCTACACCTTC. Its protein reads: CASSRRDRDYGYTF.